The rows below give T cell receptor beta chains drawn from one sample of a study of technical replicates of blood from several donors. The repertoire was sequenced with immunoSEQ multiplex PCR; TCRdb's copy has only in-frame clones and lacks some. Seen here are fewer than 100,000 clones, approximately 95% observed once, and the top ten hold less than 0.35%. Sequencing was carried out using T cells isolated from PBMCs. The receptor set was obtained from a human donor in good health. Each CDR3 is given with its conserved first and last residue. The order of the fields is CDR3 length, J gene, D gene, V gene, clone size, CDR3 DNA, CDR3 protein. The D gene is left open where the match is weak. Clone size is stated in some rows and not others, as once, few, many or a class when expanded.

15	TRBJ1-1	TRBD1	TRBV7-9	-	TGTGCCAGCTCAACAGGGGGGGAGAGGGCCACTGAAGCTTTCTTT	CASSTGGERATEAFF
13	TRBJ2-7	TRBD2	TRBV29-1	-	TGCAGCGTTCGACTAGCGGTTTCCTACGAGCAGTACTTC	CSVRLAVSYEQYF
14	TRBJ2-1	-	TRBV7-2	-	TGTGCCAGCAGCTTAGGGAGCTCCTACAATGAGCAGTTCTTC	CASSLGSSYNEQFF
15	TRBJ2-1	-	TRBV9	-	TGTGCCAGCAGCGTAAATGGCGGCGCCTACAATGAGCAGTTCTTC	CASSVNGGAYNEQFF
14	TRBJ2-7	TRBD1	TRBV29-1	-	TGCAGCGTTGTTTACGGGACAGGGGGCTACGAGCAGTACTTC	CSVVYGTGGYEQYF
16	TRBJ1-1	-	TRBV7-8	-	TGTGCCAGCAGCACGAGACCACAGGGACGGGACACTGAAGCTTTCTTT	CASSTRPQGRDTEAFF
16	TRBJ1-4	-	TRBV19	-	TGTGCCAGTAGTATCGGTCGGGGATATGCTAATGAAAAACTGTTTTTT	CASSIGRGYANEKLFF
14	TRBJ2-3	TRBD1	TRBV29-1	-	TGCAGCGTTGAGGACCCAGGGGGCCCAGATACGCAGTATTTT	CSVEDPGGPDTQYF
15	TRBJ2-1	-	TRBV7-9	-	TGTGCCAGCAAAGAAGACAAGAGCTCCTACAATGAGCAGTTCTTC	CASKEDKSSYNEQFF
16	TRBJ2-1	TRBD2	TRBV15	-	TGTGCCACCAGCGCCCGTCTTAGCGGGAGGATTAGTGAGCAGTTCTTC	CATSARLSGRISEQFF
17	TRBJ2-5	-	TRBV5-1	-	TGCGCCAGCAGCTTGGCCCTAGATAACAGGGCCCAAGAGACCCAGTACTTC	CASSLALDNRAQETQYF
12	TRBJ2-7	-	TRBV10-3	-	TGTGCCATCAGCGAGTATAGCGAAGAGCAGTACTTC	CAISEYSEEQYF
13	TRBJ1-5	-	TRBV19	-	TGTGCCAGTAGTGGAGCCCCGGGGCAGCCCCAGCATTTT	CASSGAPGQPQHF
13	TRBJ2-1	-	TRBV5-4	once	TGTGCCAGCAGCTTGGATCCTAGCACTGAGCAGTTCTTC	CASSLDPSTEQFF
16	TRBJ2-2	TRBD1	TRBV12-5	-	TGTGCTAGTGGTTTGATTACCACAGGGGCAGGCGGGGAGCTGTTTTTT	CASGLITTGAGGELFF
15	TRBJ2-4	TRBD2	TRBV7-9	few	TGTGCCAGCAGCCGAGCGGGAGGGGCCAAAAACATTCAGTACTTC	CASSRAGGAKNIQYF
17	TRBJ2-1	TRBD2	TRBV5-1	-	TGCGCCAGCACAGGACTAGCGGGAGGGCTTCAAGTAAGGGAGCAGTTCTTC	CASTGLAGGLQVREQFF
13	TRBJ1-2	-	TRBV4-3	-	TGCGCCAGCAGCCAAGCAGGGTACTATGGCTACACCTTC	CASSQAGYYGYTF
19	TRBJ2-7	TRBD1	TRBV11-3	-	TGTGCCAGCAGCTTAGACGACATGGGACAGGGGGCTCAATTCTACGAGCAGTACTTC	CASSLDDMGQGAQFYEQYF
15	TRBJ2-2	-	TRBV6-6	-	TGTGCCAGCATCCAGAGGAATCTTAACACCGGGGAGCTGTTTTTT	CASIQRNLNTGELFF
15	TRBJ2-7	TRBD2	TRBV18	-	TGTGCCAGCTCACCGGGGACTAGCGCACACTACGAGCAGTACTTC	CASSPGTSAHYEQYF
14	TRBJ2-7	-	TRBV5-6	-	TGTGCCAGCAGCTGGGGGGACAGCTCCTACGAGCAGTACTTC	CASSWGDSSYEQYF
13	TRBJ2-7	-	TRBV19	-	TGTGCCAGTAGTTATTCTGCAGCCTACGAGCAGTACTTC	CASSYSAAYEQYF
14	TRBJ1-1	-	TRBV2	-	TGTGCCAGCACCCTTGACAGAGTGAACACTGAAGCTTTCTTT	CASTLDRVNTEAFF
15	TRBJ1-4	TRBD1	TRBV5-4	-	TGTGCCAGCAGCTTGAAGACAGGGGGCGCCGAAAAACTGTTTTTT	CASSLKTGGAEKLFF
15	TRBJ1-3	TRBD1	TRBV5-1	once	TGCGCCAGCAGCGCCCGGACAGGGGGCCTAAACACCATATATTTT	CASSARTGGLNTIYF
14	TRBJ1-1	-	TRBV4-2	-	TGTGCCAGCAGCCAAGATTATATTTCTCTTGAAGCTTTCTTT	CASSQDYISLEAFF
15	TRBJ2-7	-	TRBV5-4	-	TGTGCCAGCAGCCGTTCGGGGGACTTTTCCTACGAGCAGTACTTC	CASSRSGDFSYEQYF
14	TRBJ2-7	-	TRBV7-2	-	TGTGCCAGCAGCTGGGGGGACAGCCCCTACGAGCAGTACTTC	CASSWGDSPYEQYF
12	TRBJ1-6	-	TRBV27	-	TGTGCCAGCAGTACAGGGAATTCACCCCTCCACTTT	CASSTGNSPLHF
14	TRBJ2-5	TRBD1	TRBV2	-	TGTGCCAGCAGCCAGGACAGGCACCAAGAGACCCAGTACTTC	CASSQDRHQETQYF
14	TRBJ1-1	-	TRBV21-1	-	TGTGCCAGCAGCAACGGTCCGGCGGGCACTGAAGCTTTCTTT	CASSNGPAGTEAFF